The TCR beta chain described here comes from a study of identical twins. Study-wide points: Abundant cord blood beta clonotypes carried fewer insertions; memory repertoires showed none. Invariant T cells like MAIT and iNKT could partly confound the zero-insertion analyses.

A remark on this clonotype: The antigen is undetermined.

V was shortened by 0 bases and J by 6 bases, with 9 bases between the two germline ends. This CDR3 has 13 residues. Germline V gene sequence: CDR1 LGHNA, CDR2 YNFKEQ. Template switching, a step in the protocol, added a universal primer site, and cDNA carried unique molecular identifiers. MiXCR, run by TCRdb on the 5' RACE reads, gives a single entry per CDR3 protein. The data show approximately 670,000 distinct CDR3 sequences, with 6.1% seen just once and 1.5% to 2% held by the top ten. Every donor was a healthy Caucasian. The chain recombines TRBV4-2 with TRBJ2-7; D possibly corresponds to TRBD2 (5 bases). Sequenced material: naive T cells sorted from blood. The origin of this receptor is a young man in good health. The CDR3 DNA reads TGTGCCAGCAGCCAAGAAGGCGGGTTCGAGCAGTACTTC. Translation gives CASSQEGGFEQYF.